This T cell receptor beta chain was identified in a study of T cell changes during pregnancy in multiple sclerosis. Only in-frame clones appear in the TCRdb table, and some are missing; sequencing was by immunoSEQ multiplex PCR. The sample yields tens of thousands of clones, about 94% seen once. In this sample, this clone turned up once. This CDR3 has 14 amino acids. Germline V CDR1 and CDR2: LNHNV, YYDKDF (reference sequence). Unmatched junction bases numbered 6, after V lost 3 bases and J lost 5 bases. This chain connects TRBV15 to TRBJ2-5, with 7 bases identical to TRBD1. The TCR originated in a female donor in good health, enrolled as a control in a pregnancy study. The sample in question was peripheral blood, obtained in the second trimester of pregnancy. The CDR3 nucleotides are TGTGCCACCAGCAGGAGACAGGGAAGTGAGACCCAGTACTTC. This codes for CATSRRQGSETQYF.